Below, 30 T cell receptor beta chains from the same sample are listed, as sequenced in a study of PD-1 blockade in mismatch repair-deficient tumors. TCRdb's copy holds only in-frame clones and misses some; the assay was immunoSEQ multiplex PCR. The sample holds about 68,000 clones; 70% to 85% are singletons and the top ten take roughly 5.1%. Specimen: peripheral blood, collected 2 weeks after starting pembrolizumab. The receptors were sampled from an adult with mismatch repair-deficient cancer.

The chain uses TRBV4-3 and TRBJ2-7; a weak D match, TRBD2 (7 bases). The germline CDR1 and CDR2 sequences are LGHNA and YSLEER. Trimming removed 0 bases from V and 1 base from J, with 13 bases in between. This CDR3 has 16 residues. The CDR3 DNA follows: TGCGCCAGCAGCCAAGATTTGGGGGGGCATTCCTACGAGCAGTACTTC. Its translation: CASSQDLGGHSYEQYF.

This chain joins TRBV5-1 and TRBJ2-7, with D unresolved. V shed 0 bases and J shed 2 bases, with 18 bases lying between them. The germline V gene has CDR1 SGHRS and CDR2 YFSETQ. This CDR3 contains 17 residues. CDR3 sequence: CASSLALAGPRAYEQYF. The CDR3 coding sequence is TGCGCCAGCAGCTTGGCCCTGGCAGGACCACGAGCCTACGAGCAGTACTTC. Together with reference TRBV5-1 and TRBJ2-7, the CDR3 gives the full variable domain: KAGVTQTPRYLIKTRGQQVTLSCSPISGHRSVSWYQQTPGQGLQFLFEYFSETQRNKGNFPGRFSGRQFSNSRSEMNVSTLELGDSALYLCASSLALAGPRAYEQYFGPGTRLTVT.

This chain joins TRBV4-1 and TRBJ2-2; 7 bases match TRBD1. The CDR3 has 15 amino acids. Unmatched junction bases numbered 3, after V lost 1 base and J lost 4 bases. Germline-derived CDR1 and CDR2 are MGHRA and YSYEKL. DNA for the CDR3: TGCGCCAGCAGCCAAGGACAGGGTAGCACCGGGGAGCTGTTTTTT. This gives the protein CASSQGQGSTGELFF.

The chain recombines TRBV5-1 with TRBJ2-1; 11 nucleotides match TRBD1. There are 15 residues in the CDR3. CDR1 and CDR2 from the germline V gene are SGHRS and YFSETQ. The ends lost 4 bases at V and 5 bases at J; junction bases unmatched: 5. The CDR3 sequence is CASSAGQGVHNEQFF. CDR3 DNA: TGCGCCAGCAGCGCGGGACAGGGGGTTCACAATGAGCAGTTCTTC. Drawing the rest from reference TRBV5-1 and TRBJ2-1, the complete variable domain is KAGVTQTPRYLIKTRGQQVTLSCSPISGHRSVSWYQQTPGQGLQFLFEYFSETQRNKGNFPGRFSGRQFSNSRSEMNVSTLELGDSALYLCASSAGQGVHNEQFFGPGTRLTVL.

The chain links TRBV4-3 to TRBJ2-7, with TRBD2 identical over 15 bases. Trimming cost V 0 bases and J 4 bases; bases outside gene matches: 1. Germline CDR1 reads LGHNA; CDR2 reads YSLEER. The CDR3 length is 16 residues. The CDR3 region has the DNA TGCGCCAGCAGCCAAGAAGGACTAGCGGGAGGGTACGAGCAGTACTTC. It encodes CASSQEGLAGGYEQYF.

V is TRBV29-1 and J is TRBJ2-3, with D maybe TRBD1 (6 bases). There are 13 residues in the CDR3. CDR1 is SQVTM and CDR2 is ANQGSEA in the germline V gene. V lost 4 bases and J 5 bases, leaving 13 bases between the germline ends. The CDR3 DNA sequence: TGCAGCGTTGGTTGGACAGTGAGAGATACGCAGTATTTT. Its translation is CSVGWTVRDTQYF.

This clone was found a few times. The chain recombines TRBV7-2 with TRBJ1-5; 12 positions agree with TRBD1. This CDR3 region has 16 residues. Trimming at V came to 2 bases and at J to 6 bases, leaving 5 bases not matched to a gene. Germline-derived CDR1 and CDR2 are SGHTA and FQGNSA. The CDR3 region has the DNA TGTGCCAGCAGCTTATTCGGGACAGGGGGCTCTCAGCCCCAGCATTTT. Protein: CASSLFGTGGSQPQHF. The whole variable domain, filled in from reference TRBV7-2 and TRBJ1-5, reads GAGVSQSPSNKVTEKGKDVELRCDPISGHTALYWYRQSLGQGLEFLIYFQGNSAPDKSGLPSDRFSAERTGGSVSTLTIQRTQQEDSAVYLCASSLFGTGGSQPQHFGDGTRLSIL.

The rearrangement links TRBV27 to TRBJ2-7, with TRBD1 matching 8 bases. Germline loops: CDR1 MNHEY, CDR2 SMNVEV (reference sequence). The V and J ends lost 9 bases and 2 bases, in that order; junction bases with no gene match: 6. The CDR3 runs 13 residues. The CDR3, as DNA: TGTGCCAGGCCGGGACAGGATGCCTACGAGCAGTACTTC. The encoded protein is CARPGQDAYEQYF.

The gene calls are TRBV5-4 and TRBJ2-1; D is uncertain. Germline CDR1 is SGHNT and CDR2 is YYREEE (reference sequence). Trimming removed 4 bases at V and 7 bases at J, with 12 bases between. The CDR3 covers 13 residues. In nucleotides, the CDR3 is TGTGCCAGCAGCCCCGGTCCTTTGAATGAGCAGTTCTTC. Protein sequence: CASSPGPLNEQFF.

This chain joins TRBV9 and TRBJ2-2, with D tentatively TRBD1 (5 bases). CDR3 length: 14 amino acids. Trimming took off 4 bases at V and 8 bases at J, with 15 bases between the two ends. CDR1 SGDLS and CDR2 YYNGEE come from the germline V gene. The CDR3 sequence: CASSIHQGTGELFF. CDR3 DNA sequence: TGTGCCAGCAGCATACACCAGGGTACGGGGGAGCTGTTTTTT.

The rearrangement uses TRBV7-8 and TRBJ1-3; D gene unclear. CDR1 SGHVS and CDR2 FQNEAQ come from the germline V gene. This CDR3 comprises 15 residues. Deletions cut 0 bases from V and 0 bases from J, with 6 bases between. This CDR3 is CASSLAVSSGNTIYF. The DNA of the CDR3 is TGTGCCAGCAGCTTAGCGGTCAGCTCTGGAAACACCATATATTTT. The whole variable domain, filled in from reference TRBV7-8 and TRBJ1-3, reads GAGVSQSPRYKVAKRGQDVALRCDPISGHVSLFWYQQALGQGPEFLTYFQNEAQLDKSGLPSDRFFAERPEGSVSTLKIQRTQQEDSAVYLCASSLAVSSGNTIYFGEGSWLTVV.

The CDR3 sequence is CASSYRQISNQPQHF. The DNA for the CDR3 is TGTGCCAGCAGTTACCGACAGATTAGCAATCAGCCCCAGCATTTT. V usage is TRBV28 and J usage is TRBJ1-5; D possibly corresponds to TRBD1 (5 bases). The CDR3 has 15 amino acids. With 4 bases removed from V and 0 bases from J, the gap between germline ends came to 10 bases. CDR1 is MDHEN and CDR2 is SYDVKM in the germline V gene.

CDR3: CASSYSIGIRPEAFF. CDR3 sequence (DNA): TGTGCCAGCAGTTACTCGATAGGGATCCGGCCTGAAGCTTTCTTT. The chain employs TRBV6-5 and TRBJ1-1; D remains unclear. V lost 0 bases and J 6 bases, leaving 14 bases between the germline ends. This CDR3 is 15 amino acids long. Germline-derived CDR1 and CDR2 are MNHEY and SVGAGI.

The gene calls are TRBV11-1 and TRBJ2-1; unclear D gene. The CDR3 consists of 17 residues. The germline V and J ends were trimmed by 1 base and 5 bases, with 18 bases remaining between them. From germline, CDR1 is SGHAT and CDR2 FQDESV (reference sequence). The CDR3 region is CASSLGRSGEWDNEQFF. The CDR3 DNA follows: TGTGCCAGCAGCTTAGGGCGAAGTGGTGAATGGGACAATGAGCAGTTCTTC.

This clone was seen only once. The chain employs TRBV29-1 and TRBJ1-2; D ambiguous. The V gene's germline CDR1 is SQVTM and CDR2 ANQGSEA. Trimming took off 4 bases at V and 4 bases at J, with 10 bases between the two ends. The CDR3 has 12 amino acids. In DNA, the CDR3 is TGCAGCGTTGCCCACCGCTCCTATGGCTACACCTTC. It codes for CSVAHRSYGYTF.

The chain has TRBV18 and TRBJ2-3; D possibly corresponds to TRBD2 (5 bases). Trimming took 6 bases from V and 2 from J, leaving 6 bases between them. CDR1 is KGHSH and CDR2 is LQKENI in the germline V gene. The length of the CDR3 is 12 residues. The DNA of the CDR3 is TGTGCCAGCTCCGGACTCACAGATACGCAGTATTTT. Its protein is CASSGLTDTQYF. The entire variable domain, with the rest obtained from reference TRBV18 and TRBJ2-3, is as follows: NAGVMQNPRHLVRRRGQEARLRCSPMKGHSHVYWYRQLPEEGLKFMVYLQKENIIDESGMPKERFSAEFPKEGPSILRIQQVVRGDSAAYFCASSGLTDTQYFGPGTRLTVL.

V is TRBV19 and J is TRBJ1-4; D possibly corresponds to TRBD1 (6 bases). The CDR3 consists of 13 residues. The V gene's germline CDR1 is LNHDA and CDR2 SQIVND (reference sequence). V was pared by 10 bases and J by 1 base, with 10 bases between. CDR3 residues: CATNRETNEKLFF. CDR3 sequence (DNA): TGTGCCACGAACAGGGAAACTAATGAAAAACTGTTTTTT.

V usage is TRBV11-2 and J usage is TRBJ2-7; D call uncertain. Trimming removed 0 bases at V and 3 bases at J, with 12 bases between. Per germline, CDR1 SGHAT and CDR2 FQNNGV. CDR3 size: 15 residues. CDR3 loop: CASSLDPQEIYEQYF. CDR3 coding DNA: TGTGCCAGCAGCTTAGATCCCCAGGAGATCTACGAGCAGTACTTC. The full variable domain, in which reference TRBV11-2 and TRBJ2-7 provide the parts outside the CDR3, is EAGVAQSPRYKIIEKRQSVAFWCNPISGHATLYWYQQILGQGPKLLIQFQNNGVVDDSQLPKDRFSAERLKGVDSTLKIQPAKLEDSAVYLCASSLDPQEIYEQYFGPGTRLTVT.

V is TRBV19 and J is TRBJ2-3; the match to TRBD1 covers 8 bases. Germline CDR1 LNHDA, CDR2 SQIVND (reference sequence). The V and J ends lost 5 bases and 5 bases, in that order; junction bases with no gene match: 9. The CDR3 is 15 amino acids. The CDR3 bases are TGTGCCAGTAGTGGATGGACAGGGATAGGAGATACGCAGTATTTT. Protein product: CASSGWTGIGDTQYF.

This chain connects TRBV6-1 to TRBJ2-3; possibly TRBD2 for D (6 bases). The CDR3 consists of 15 residues. Per germline, CDR1 MNHNS and CDR2 SASEGT. Trimming removed 6 bases at V and 1 base at J, with 14 bases between. Here the CDR3 reads CASSNPRGGTDTQYF. In nucleotides, the CDR3 is TGTGCCAGCAGCAATCCGCGGGGTGGCACAGATACGCAGTATTTT.

This clone was recorded only once. The sample contains more than one DNA sequence encoding this CDR3. The chain couples TRBV6-1 to TRBJ2-3; the match to TRBD1 covers 7 bases. In germline, CDR1 is MNHNS, CDR2 SASEGT. The CDR3 covers 14 residues. The trim removed 6 bases at V and 2 bases at J, leaving 5 bases unmatched. As DNA, the CDR3 is TGTGCCAGCAGAACCAGGGGGTCCACAGATACGCAGTATTTT. This sequence encodes CASRTRGSTDTQYF.

The genes are TRBV27 and TRBJ2-1; the D gene could be TRBD1 or TRBD2 (7 bases each). The CDR3 consists of 14 residues. Trimming cost V 10 bases and J 5 bases, with 18 bases left between them. Germline V lookup: CDR1 MNHEY, CDR2 SMNVEV (reference sequence). CDR3 sequence reads: CATRREGADNEQFF. Here the CDR3 DNA reads TGTGCCACCCGTAGGGAGGGGGCTGACAATGAGCAGTTCTTC.

The chain employs TRBV2 and TRBJ2-7; D remains ambiguous. The V end was cut by 7 bases, the J end by 3 bases, with 13 bases between. The CDR3 extends over 13 amino acids. Germline V gene data show CDR1 as SNHLY and CDR2 as FYNNEI. CDR3 residues: CASKSAGFYEQYF. CDR3 bases: TGTGCCAGCAAATCGGCAGGATTCTACGAGCAGTACTTC.

This rearrangement joins TRBV15 to TRBJ2-1, with D unresolved. The V gene's germline CDR1 is LNHNV and CDR2 YYDKDF (reference sequence). Trimming removed 4 bases at V and 3 bases at J, with 10 bases between. There are 14 residues in the CDR3. The CDR3 DNA sequence: TGTGCCACCAGCATTAGGGCGGACTACAATGAGCAGTTCTTC. Translated: CATSIRADYNEQFF.

The gene calls are TRBV7-8 and TRBJ2-5; tentatively, D is TRBD1 or TRBD2 (6 bases each). There are 14 residues in the CDR3. The germline V and J ends were trimmed by 1 base and 5 bases, with 11 bases remaining between them. In germline, CDR1 is SGHVS, CDR2 FQNEAQ. The CDR3: CASSLVGGRETQYF. The CDR3 region has the DNA TGTGCCAGCAGCTTAGTGGGGGGCCGGGAGACCCAGTACTTC.

The gene calls are TRBV7-6 and TRBJ2-7, with D unclear. CDR1 is SGHVS and CDR2 is FNYEAQ in the germline V gene. This CDR3 is built from 13 residues. V was shortened by 0 bases and J by 5 bases, with 8 bases between the two germline ends. CDR3 residues: CASSLAVYDEQYF. The CDR3 DNA reads as TGTGCCAGCAGCTTAGCTGTTTACGACGAGCAGTACTTC.

The J gene is TRBJ2-1, the V gene TRBV9; the match to TRBD2 covers 10 bases. CDR1 is SGDLS, CDR2 YYNGEE, per germline. The V segment lost 0 bases and the J segment 2 bases; nucleotides outside the gene matches: 2. This CDR3 is 16 amino acids long. CDR3 sequence: CASSVVSGRAYNEQFF. The CDR3 DNA follows: TGTGCCAGCAGCGTAGTAAGCGGGAGGGCCTACAATGAGCAGTTCTTC.

The chain couples TRBV5-6 to TRBJ1-4, with 8 bases aligning to TRBD1. This CDR3 region has 15 residues. Germline V gene lookup returns CDR1 SGHDT and CDR2 YYEEEE. The trim removed 2 bases at V and 0 bases at J, leaving 0 bases unmatched. CDR3 amino acids: CASSLQGATNEKLFF. CDR3 DNA: TGTGCCAGCAGCTTACAGGGGGCAACTAATGAAAAACTGTTTTTT. Combining the CDR3 with reference TRBV5-6 and TRBJ1-4 gives the whole variable domain DAGVTQSPTHLIKTRGQQVTLRCSPKSGHDTVSWYQQALGQGPQFIFQYYEEEERQRGNFPDRFSGHQFPNYSSELNVNALLLGDSALYLCASSLQGATNEKLFFGSGTQLSVL.

The chain uses TRBV27 and TRBJ2-7; TRBD2 matches at 13 bases. V lost 5 bases, J lost 6 bases, and 16 bases stayed unmatched. The germline gives CDR1 MNHEY, CDR2 SMNVEV (reference sequence). The CDR3 is made up of 18 amino acids. CDR3 residues: CASSLRRTSGSVRGEQYF. The CDR3 DNA reads as TGTGCCAGCAGTCTGAGAAGGACTAGCGGGAGTGTACGTGGCGAGCAGTACTTC.

This sequence joins TRBV7-9 and TRBJ1-5, with 8 bases that match TRBD1. CDR3 length: 14 residues. V gave up 3 bases and J gave up 5 bases; unmatched junction bases: 3. Germline CDR1 and CDR2: SEHNR and FQNEAQ (reference sequence). CDR3 in amino acids: CASSLDREDQPQHF. In DNA, the CDR3 is TGTGCCAGCAGCTTGGACAGGGAGGATCAGCCCCAGCATTTT.